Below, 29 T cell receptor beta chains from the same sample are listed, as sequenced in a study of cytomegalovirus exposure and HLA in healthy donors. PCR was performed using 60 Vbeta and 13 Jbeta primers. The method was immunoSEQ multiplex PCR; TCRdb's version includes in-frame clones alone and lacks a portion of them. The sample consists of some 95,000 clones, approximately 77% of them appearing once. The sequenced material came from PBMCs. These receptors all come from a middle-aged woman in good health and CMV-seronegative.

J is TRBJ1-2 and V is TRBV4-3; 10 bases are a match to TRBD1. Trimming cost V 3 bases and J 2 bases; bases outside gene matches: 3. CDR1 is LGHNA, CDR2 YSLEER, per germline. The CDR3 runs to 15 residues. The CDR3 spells CASSQTGQGNYGYTF. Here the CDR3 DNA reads TGCGCCAGCAGCCAGACGGGACAGGGGAACTATGGCTACACCTTC.

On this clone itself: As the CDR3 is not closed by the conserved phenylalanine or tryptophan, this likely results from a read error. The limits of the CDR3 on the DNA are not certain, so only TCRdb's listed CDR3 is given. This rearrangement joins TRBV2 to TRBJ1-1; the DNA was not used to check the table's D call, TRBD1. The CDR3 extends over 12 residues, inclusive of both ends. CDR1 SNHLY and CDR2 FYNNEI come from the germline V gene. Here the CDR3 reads CASRIGTGAHRL.

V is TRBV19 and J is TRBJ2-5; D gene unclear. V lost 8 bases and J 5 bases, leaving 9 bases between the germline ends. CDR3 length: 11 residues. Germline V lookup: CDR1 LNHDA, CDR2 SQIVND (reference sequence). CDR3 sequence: CASGWRETQYF. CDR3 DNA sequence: TGTGCCAGTGGATGGCGGGAGACCCAGTACTTC.

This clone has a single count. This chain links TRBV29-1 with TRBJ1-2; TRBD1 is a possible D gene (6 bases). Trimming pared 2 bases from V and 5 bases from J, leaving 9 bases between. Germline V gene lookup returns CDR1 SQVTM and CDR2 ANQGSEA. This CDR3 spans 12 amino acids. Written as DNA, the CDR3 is TGCAGCGTTGAAAACAGGGATTATGGCTACACCTTC. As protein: CSVENRDYGYTF. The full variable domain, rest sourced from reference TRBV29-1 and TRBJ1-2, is SAVISQKPSRDICQRGTSLTIQCQVDSQVTMMFWYRQQPGQSLTLIATANQGSEATYESGFVIDKFPISRPNLTFSTLTVSNMSPEDSSIYLCSVENRDYGYTFGSGTRLTVV.

In DNA form, the CDR3 reads TGCGCCAGCAGCAGATCTTCCACCGGGACAGTGAACACTGAAGCTTTCTTT. Protein: CASSRSSTGTVNTEAFF. V gene TRBV5-1 combines with J gene TRBJ1-1, with 7 bases that match TRBD1. V lost 4 bases and J lost 0; bases outside the gene matches: 12. The CDR3 is 17 amino acids. Germline lookup yields CDR1 SGHRS and CDR2 YFSETQ.

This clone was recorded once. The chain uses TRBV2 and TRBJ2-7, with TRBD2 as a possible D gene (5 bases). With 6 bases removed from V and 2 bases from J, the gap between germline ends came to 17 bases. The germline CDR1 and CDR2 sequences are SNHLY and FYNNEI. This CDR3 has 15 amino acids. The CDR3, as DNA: TGTGCCAGCAGGCCCAGTCCGGAGGTAGCCTACGAGCAGTACTTC. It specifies CASRPSPEVAYEQYF.

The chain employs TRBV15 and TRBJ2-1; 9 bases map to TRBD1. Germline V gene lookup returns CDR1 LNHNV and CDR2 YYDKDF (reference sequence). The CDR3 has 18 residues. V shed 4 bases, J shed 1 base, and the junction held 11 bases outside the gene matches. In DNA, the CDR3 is TGTGCCACCAGCACGGACAGGGGAAGAATAAGGTCCTACAATGAGCAGTTCTTC. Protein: CATSTDRGRIRSYNEQFF.

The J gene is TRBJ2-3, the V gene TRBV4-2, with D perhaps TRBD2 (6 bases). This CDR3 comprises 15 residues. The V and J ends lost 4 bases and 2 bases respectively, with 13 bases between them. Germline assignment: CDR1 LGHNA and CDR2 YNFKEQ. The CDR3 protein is CASSRMGGDTDTQYF. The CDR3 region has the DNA TGTGCCAGCAGCCGCATGGGGGGTGACACAGATACGCAGTATTTT.

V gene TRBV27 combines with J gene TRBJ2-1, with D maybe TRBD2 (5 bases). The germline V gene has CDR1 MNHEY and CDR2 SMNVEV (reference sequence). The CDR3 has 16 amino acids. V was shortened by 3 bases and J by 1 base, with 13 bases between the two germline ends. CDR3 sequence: CASSFAGSFSYNEQFF. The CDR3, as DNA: TGTGCCAGCAGTTTTGCGGGCAGCTTTTCCTACAATGAGCAGTTCTTC.

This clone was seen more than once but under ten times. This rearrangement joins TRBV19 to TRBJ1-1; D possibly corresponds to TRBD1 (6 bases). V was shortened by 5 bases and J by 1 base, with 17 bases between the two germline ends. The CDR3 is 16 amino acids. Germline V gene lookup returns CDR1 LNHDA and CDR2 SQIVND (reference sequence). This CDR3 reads CASSSRTVQRNTEAFF. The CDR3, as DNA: TGTGCCAGTAGTTCCCGGACAGTGCAAAGGAACACTGAAGCTTTCTTT.

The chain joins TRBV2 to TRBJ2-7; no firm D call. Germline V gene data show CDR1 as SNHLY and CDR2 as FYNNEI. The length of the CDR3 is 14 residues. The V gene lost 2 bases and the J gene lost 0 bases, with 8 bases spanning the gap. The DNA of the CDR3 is TGTGCCAGCAGTGAACGAGGCAGCTCCTACGAGCAGTACTTC. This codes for CASSERGSSYEQYF.

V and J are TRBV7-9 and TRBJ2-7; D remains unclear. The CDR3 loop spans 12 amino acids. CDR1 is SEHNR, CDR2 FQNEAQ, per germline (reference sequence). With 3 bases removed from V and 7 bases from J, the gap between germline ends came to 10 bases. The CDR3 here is CASSFVAKEQYF. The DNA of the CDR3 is TGTGCCAGCAGCTTTGTAGCTAAAGAGCAGTACTTC.

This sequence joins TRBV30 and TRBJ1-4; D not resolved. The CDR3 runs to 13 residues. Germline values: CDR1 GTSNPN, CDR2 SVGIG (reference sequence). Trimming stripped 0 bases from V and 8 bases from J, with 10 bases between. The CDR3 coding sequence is TGTGCCTGGAGTGTACGTTTCGGGGAAAAACTGTTTTTT. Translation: CAWSVRFGEKLFF. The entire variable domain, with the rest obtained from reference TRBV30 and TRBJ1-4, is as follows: SQTIHQWPATLVQPVGSPLSLECTVEGTSNPNLYWYRQAAGRGLQLLFYSVGIGQISSEVPQNLSASRPQDRQFILSSKKLLLSDSGFYLCAWSVRFGEKLFFGSGTQLSVL.

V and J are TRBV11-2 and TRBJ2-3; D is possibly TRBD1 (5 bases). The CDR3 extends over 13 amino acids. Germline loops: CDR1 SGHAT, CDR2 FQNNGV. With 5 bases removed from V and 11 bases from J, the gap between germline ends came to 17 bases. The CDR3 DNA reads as TGTGCCAGCAGCCGCATCAGGGAAGGGTTGCAGTATTTT. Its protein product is CASSRIREGLQYF.

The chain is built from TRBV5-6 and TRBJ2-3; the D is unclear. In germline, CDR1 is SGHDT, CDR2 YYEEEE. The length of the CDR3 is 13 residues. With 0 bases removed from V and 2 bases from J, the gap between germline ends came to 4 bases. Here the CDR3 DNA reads TGTGCCAGCAGCTTGGGGCCCACAGATACGCAGTATTTT. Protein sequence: CASSLGPTDTQYF.

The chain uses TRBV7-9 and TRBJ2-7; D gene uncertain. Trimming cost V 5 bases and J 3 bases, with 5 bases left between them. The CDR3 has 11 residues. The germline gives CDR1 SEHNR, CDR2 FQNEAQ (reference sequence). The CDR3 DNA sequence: TGTGCCAGCAGCGTACACTACGAGCAGTACTTC. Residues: CASSVHYEQYF.

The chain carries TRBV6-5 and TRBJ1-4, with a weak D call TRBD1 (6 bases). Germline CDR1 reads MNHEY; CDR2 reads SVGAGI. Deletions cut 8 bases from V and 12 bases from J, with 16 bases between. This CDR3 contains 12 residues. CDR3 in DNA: TGTGCCAGCGGCTACAGGGTCGGAGAACTGTTTTTT. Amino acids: CASGYRVGELFF.

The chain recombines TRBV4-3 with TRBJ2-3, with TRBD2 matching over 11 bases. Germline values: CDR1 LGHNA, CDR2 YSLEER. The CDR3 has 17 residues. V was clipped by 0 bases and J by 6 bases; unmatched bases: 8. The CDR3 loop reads CASSQDVTSGGRDTQYF. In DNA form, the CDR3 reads TGCGCCAGCAGCCAAGATGTTACTAGCGGGGGAAGGGATACGCAGTATTTT.

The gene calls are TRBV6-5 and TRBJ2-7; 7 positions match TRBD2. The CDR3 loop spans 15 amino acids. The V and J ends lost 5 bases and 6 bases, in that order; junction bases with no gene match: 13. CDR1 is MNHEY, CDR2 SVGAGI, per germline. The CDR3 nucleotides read TGTGCCAGCAGTGTGACTAGCAAGGGATACTTCGAGCAGTACTTC. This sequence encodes CASSVTSKGYFEQYF.

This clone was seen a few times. CDR3 residues: CASSIAGTASYEQYF. The CDR3 DNA reads TGTGCCAGTAGTATAGCAGGGACAGCTTCCTACGAGCAGTACTTC. The gene calls are TRBV19 and TRBJ2-7; 7 nucleotides match TRBD1. The J segment lost 1 base and the V segment lost 1 base, leaving 4 bases of the junction unmatched. There are 15 residues in the CDR3. Germline CDR1 reads LNHDA; CDR2 reads SQIVND (reference sequence).

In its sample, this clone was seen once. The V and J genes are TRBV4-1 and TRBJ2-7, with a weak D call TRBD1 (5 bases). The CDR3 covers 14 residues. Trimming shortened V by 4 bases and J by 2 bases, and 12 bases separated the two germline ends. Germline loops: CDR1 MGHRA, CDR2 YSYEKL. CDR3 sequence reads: CASSPSTGAYEQYF. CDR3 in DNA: TGCGCCAGCAGCCCCAGCACAGGAGCCTACGAGCAGTACTTC.

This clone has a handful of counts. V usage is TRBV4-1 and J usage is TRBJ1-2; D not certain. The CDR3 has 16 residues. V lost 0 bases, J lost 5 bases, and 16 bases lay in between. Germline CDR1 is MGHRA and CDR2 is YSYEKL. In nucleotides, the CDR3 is TGCGCCAGCAGCCAAGATCGCGGCAGACTTCCTTATGGCTACACCTTC. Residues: CASSQDRGRLPYGYTF.

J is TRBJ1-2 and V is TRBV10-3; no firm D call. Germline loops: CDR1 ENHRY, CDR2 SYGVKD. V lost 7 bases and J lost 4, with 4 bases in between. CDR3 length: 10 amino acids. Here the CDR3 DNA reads TGTGCCATCATCCTCTATGGCTACACCTTC. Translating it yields CAIILYGYTF.

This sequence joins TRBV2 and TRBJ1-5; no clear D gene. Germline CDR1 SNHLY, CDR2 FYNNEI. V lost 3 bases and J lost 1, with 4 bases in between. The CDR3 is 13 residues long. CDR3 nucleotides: TGTGCCAGCAGTGAGAGAAGCAATCAGCCCCAGCATTTT. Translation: CASSERSNQPQHF.

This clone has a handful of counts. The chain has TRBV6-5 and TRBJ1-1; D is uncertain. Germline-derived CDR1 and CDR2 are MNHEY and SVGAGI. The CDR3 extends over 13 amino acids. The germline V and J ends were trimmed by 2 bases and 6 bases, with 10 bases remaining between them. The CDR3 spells CASSYGRLAEAFF. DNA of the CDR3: TGTGCCAGCAGTTACGGCAGGCTTGCTGAAGCTTTCTTT.

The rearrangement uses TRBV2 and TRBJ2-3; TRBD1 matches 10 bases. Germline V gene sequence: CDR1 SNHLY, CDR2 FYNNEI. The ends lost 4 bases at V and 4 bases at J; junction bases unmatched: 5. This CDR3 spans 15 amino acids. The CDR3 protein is CASSVETGGADTQYF. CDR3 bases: TGTGCCAGCAGTGTGGAGACAGGGGGCGCAGATACGCAGTATTTT.

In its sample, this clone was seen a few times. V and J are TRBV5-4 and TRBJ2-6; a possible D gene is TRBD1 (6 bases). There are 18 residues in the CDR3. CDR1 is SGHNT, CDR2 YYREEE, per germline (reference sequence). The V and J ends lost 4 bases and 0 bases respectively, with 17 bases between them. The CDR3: CASSQGWVRSSGANVLTF. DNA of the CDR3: TGTGCCAGCAGCCAGGGGTGGGTTCGGTCCTCTGGGGCCAACGTCCTGACTTTC.

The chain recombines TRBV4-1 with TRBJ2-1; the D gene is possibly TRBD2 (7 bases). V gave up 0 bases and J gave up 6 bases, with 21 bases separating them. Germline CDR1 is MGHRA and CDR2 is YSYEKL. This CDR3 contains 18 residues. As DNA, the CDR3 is TGCGCCAGCAGCCAAGAGGGGGGGGCAGGGAAGGTGAGCAATGAGCAGTTCTTC. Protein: CASSQEGGAGKVSNEQFF.

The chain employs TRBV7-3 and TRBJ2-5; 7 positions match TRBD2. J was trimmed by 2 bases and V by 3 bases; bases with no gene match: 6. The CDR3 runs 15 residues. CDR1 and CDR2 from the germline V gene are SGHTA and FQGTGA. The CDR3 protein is CASSLGGARQETQYF. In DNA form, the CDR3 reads TGTGCCAGCAGCTTGGGAGGGGCGCGGCAAGAGACCCAGTACTTC.